These 6 T cell receptor beta chains were all obtained from the same sample, sequenced in a study of T cell responses to AZD1222 COVID-19 vaccine. Measured with immunoSEQ multiplex PCR; TCRdb has only the in-frame clones, and not every one. The sample has around 60,000 clones, over 85% seen once; the top ten hold roughly 5%. Sequenced here: peripheral blood, sampled on day 0 of AZD1222 vaccination. The receptors shown here come from an adult in good health.

The J gene is TRBJ1-1, the V gene TRBV18; TRBD1 aligns across 8 bases. CDR1 and CDR2 from the germline V gene are KGHSH and LQKENI. The junction had 4 bases not matched to a gene; V was cut back by 3 bases and J by 4 bases. The length of the CDR3 is 14 residues. CDR3 loop: CASSPDTGGTEAFF. CDR3 DNA sequence: TGTGCCAGCTCACCCGACACAGGGGGCACTGAAGCTTTCTTT.

This clone occurred once. This chain joins TRBV5-1 and TRBJ2-2, with TRBD2 matching 11 bases. Germline CDR1 reads SGHRS; CDR2 reads YFSETQ. With 0 bases clipped from V and 6 bases from J, the junction kept 1 base outside the gene matches. The CDR3 spans 15 residues. The CDR3 spells CASSLGTSGSGELFF. CDR3 bases: TGCGCCAGCAGCTTGGGGACTAGCGGGTCCGGGGAGCTGTTTTTT.

The chain carries TRBV2 and TRBJ2-1; D is undetermined. Between the trimmed V and J ends, which lost 8 bases and 0 bases, there was a span of 17 bases. The CDR3 runs to 16 residues. The germline gives CDR1 SNHLY, CDR2 FYNNEI. This CDR3 reads CASVLIGISSYNEQFF. CDR3 coding DNA: TGTGCCAGCGTCCTAATTGGCATAAGCTCCTACAATGAGCAGTTCTTC.

V gene TRBV4-1 combines with J gene TRBJ2-5; possibly TRBD2 for D (5 bases). Germline V gene sequence: CDR1 MGHRA, CDR2 YSYEKL. V was cut by 4 bases and J by 3 bases, with 12 bases left in between. The length of the CDR3 is 14 residues. CDR3 in DNA: TGCGCCAGCAGCCGAGGAAGCGGCAAAGAGACCCAGTACTTC. This sequence encodes CASSRGSGKETQYF.

The chain combines TRBV7-2 with TRBJ2-2, with D possibly TRBD2 on 6 matching bases. The CDR3 loop spans 15 amino acids. With 2 bases removed from V and 4 bases from J, the gap between germline ends came to 11 bases. Germline V CDR1 and CDR2: SGHTA, FQGNSA. CDR3 residues: CASSLQGLPTGELFF. The CDR3, as DNA: TGTGCCAGCAGCTTACAGGGACTTCCCACCGGGGAGCTGTTTTTT.

The V gene is TRBV9, the J gene TRBJ1-1; 8 bases are a match to TRBD1. The V gene end was trimmed by 0 bases and the J gene end by 8 bases; junction bases not matched to a gene: 3. The CDR3 extends over 13 amino acids. CDR1 SGDLS and CDR2 YYNGEE come from the germline V gene. CDR3 loop: CASSVGGTGEAFF. The CDR3, as DNA: TGTGCCAGCAGCGTAGGAGGGACAGGAGAAGCTTTCTTT.